This T cell receptor (beta chain) was recovered during a study of tumor and adjacent non-tumor tissue in lung cancer. No cell sorting was done before RNA was extracted from the tissue. The CDR3 is 14 residues long. The ends lost 6 bases at V and 7 bases at J; junction bases unmatched: 13. The V gene's germline CDR1 is DFQATT and CDR2 SNEGSKA (reference sequence). Three rounds of nested PCR, following a modified ARM-PCR protocol, produced the TCRbeta library. TCRdb re-analysed the multiplex PCR reads in MiXCR, keeping a single row per CDR3 protein. This sample has about 110,000 distinct CDR3 sequences, with roughly 80% found just once. Whole-study findings and limits: Higher tumor TCR diversity was associated with shorter survival.

About this clonotype: Its antigen is currently unknown. The conserved phenylalanine or tryptophan is not found at the CDR3 terminus, so this likely reflects a read error.

The sample consisted of lung tumor tissue. The chain carries TRBV20-1 and TRBJ2-7; TRBD2 agrees at 9 bases. This TCR was sampled from a woman in her sixties or seventies with non-small cell lung cancer. The CDR3 sequence: CSAQPGLATHEQYL. As DNA, the CDR3 is TGCAGTGCCCAACCGGGACTAGCAACTCATGAGCAGTACTTA.